The 26 T cell receptor beta chains below all came from one sample that was sequenced in a study of response to subunit inactivated influenza vaccine. TCRdb reprocessed the RT-PCR reads with MiXCR, giving one entry per CDR3 protein. The table has around 750,000 distinct CDR3 sequences, 20% to 25% seen once. The source material was PBMCs from blood, sampled 5 days after vaccination. The source is a man aged 50-60 years who received an inactivated influenza vaccine.

This clonotype appeared a few times. This chain connects TRBV12-3 or TRBV12-4 to TRBJ1-2; D possibly corresponds to TRBD1 (6 bases). The CDR3 covers 14 residues. Trimming removed 6 bases from V and 2 bases from J, with 13 bases in between. This chain's CDR3 is CASRTNRENYGYTF. The CDR3, as DNA: TGTGCCAGCAGGACAAACAGGGAAAACTATGGCTACACCTTC.

This chain connects TRBV2 to TRBJ2-1; D gene ambiguous. The CDR3 loop spans 15 amino acids. Trimming removed 3 bases at V and 1 base at J, with 10 bases between. Germline-derived CDR1 and CDR2 are SNHLY and FYNNEI. CDR3 in amino acids: CASSERWSSYNEQFF. In nucleotides, the CDR3 is TGTGCCAGCAGTGAGAGGTGGTCGTCCTACAATGAGCAGTTCTTC.

This clonotype has just a few counts. V and J are TRBV5-1 and TRBJ2-7; tentative D call: TRBD2 (6 bases). The V gene's germline CDR1 is SGHRS and CDR2 YFSETQ. The CDR3 is 13 amino acids. V gave up 4 bases and J gave up 7 bases, with 15 bases separating them. The CDR3 spells CASSHDQGGEQYF. In DNA, the CDR3 is TGCGCCAGCAGCCATGACCAGGGAGGAGAGCAGTACTTC.

The chain employs TRBV15 and TRBJ1-5; 8 nucleotides agree with TRBD1. The CDR3 is 14 residues long. J gave up 4 bases and V 2 bases, and 1 base lay outside the gene matches. The germline CDR1 and CDR2 sequences are LNHNV and YYDKDF (reference sequence). Here the CDR3 DNA reads TGTGCCACCAGCAGACGACAGGGGAATCAGCCCCAGCATTTT. Amino acid sequence: CATSRRQGNQPQHF.

This sequence joins TRBV29-1 and TRBJ1-1; D unclear. CDR3 size: 16 residues. Deletions cut 7 bases from V and 3 bases from J, with 24 bases between. Germline V CDR1 and CDR2: SQVTM, ANQGSEA. The CDR3 loop reads CSAGSSTGPPYTEAFF. The CDR3 coding sequence is TGCAGCGCCGGTTCTTCAACCGGGCCCCCATACACTGAAGCTTTCTTT.

This clonotype was detected once. The chain uses TRBV6-1 and TRBJ2-7, with D perhaps TRBD2 (6 bases). This CDR3 region has 13 residues. Germline values: CDR1 MNHNS, CDR2 SASEGT. The V gene lost 10 bases and the J gene lost 3 bases, with 16 bases spanning the gap. CDR3 protein: CATTGTWDYEQYF. The DNA of the CDR3 is TGTGCCACCACCGGGACTTGGGACTACGAGCAGTACTTC.

V gene TRBV19 combines with J gene TRBJ2-7; unclear D gene. There are 16 residues in the CDR3. Germline V gene data show CDR1 as LNHDA and CDR2 as SQIVND (reference sequence). Trimming pared 0 bases from V and 0 bases from J, leaving 12 bases between. The CDR3, as DNA: TGTGCCAGTAGTATAGATCGCGTTGGCAGCTCCTACGAGCAGTACTTC. It yields the protein CASSIDRVGSSYEQYF.

In its sample, this clonotype was seen a few times. Compared with germline, one end of the junction differs, possibly owing to a read error. The V gene is TRBV28, the J gene TRBJ1-5, with D unclear. This CDR3 spans 12 amino acids. Germline values: CDR1 MDHEN, CDR2 SYDVKM. CDR3 DNA: TGTGCCAGCAGTTTTGGCGAACAGCCTCAGCATTTT. It specifies CASSFGEQPQHF.

The CDR3, as DNA: TGTGCCAGCAGCTTAGCGACGGGGCCTGGAAACACCATATATTTT. It translates to CASSLATGPGNTIYF. The chain combines TRBV7-9 with TRBJ1-3; tentative D call: TRBD1 (5 bases). Per the germline V gene, CDR1 is SEHNR and CDR2 is FQNEAQ (reference sequence). V lost 0 bases and J lost 2, with 8 bases in between. The CDR3 totals 15 residues.

At least ten counts were recorded for this clonotype. The V gene is TRBV28, the J gene TRBJ1-1; D is uncertain. CDR1 MDHEN and CDR2 SYDVKM come from the germline V gene. This CDR3 is built from 14 residues. V was shortened by 2 bases and J by 1 base, with 8 bases between the two germline ends. The CDR3 is CASSLTSKNTEAFF. The CDR3 DNA is TGTGCCAGCAGTTTAACGAGCAAGAACACTGAAGCTTTCTTT.

The chain is built from TRBV27 and TRBJ2-3; 8 bases are shared with TRBD2. Trimming at V came to 10 bases and at J to 0 bases, leaving 9 bases not matched to a gene. CDR1 MNHEY and CDR2 SMNVEV come from the germline V gene (reference sequence). The CDR3 loop spans 15 amino acids. This chain's CDR3 is CATGRASGSTDTQYF. The CDR3 bases are TGTGCCACCGGACGAGCTAGCGGGAGCACAGATACGCAGTATTTT.

As regards this clonotype: A clone one base away is much larger, so this may be a read error. The V and J genes are TRBV5-6 and TRBJ1-1; D unclear. CDR3 length: 12 amino acids. CDR1 is SGHDT and CDR2 is YYEEEE in the germline V gene. CDR3 loop: CASSWMNTGAFF. The CDR3 nucleotides read TGTGCCAGCAGCTGGATGAACACTGGAGCTTTCTTT.

The V call is TRBV6-2 or TRBV6-3, the J call TRBJ2-5; 15 bases match TRBD2. Trimming took 2 bases from V and 3 from J; bases not matched to a gene: 13. There are 20 residues in the CDR3. Germline V gene data show CDR1 as MNHEY and CDR2 as SVGEGT. In DNA, the CDR3 is TGTGCCAGCAGTTACCAAGGACTAGCGGGGGGGAGTATTTTAGAAGAGACCCAGTACTTC. Its translation is CASSYQGLAGGSILEETQYF.

The V and J genes are TRBV12-3 or TRBV12-4 and TRBJ1-2; 9 positions match TRBD1. The CDR3 is 15 amino acids. Unmatched junction bases numbered 5, after V lost 6 bases and J lost 0 bases. For the CDR3, the DNA is TGTGCCAGCAGCCAAGGACAGGGGCCTAACTATGGCTACACCTTC. It yields the protein CASSQGQGPNYGYTF.

The chain uses TRBV7-2 and TRBJ1-5; D not certain. This CDR3 has 13 residues. The germline V and J ends were trimmed by 10 bases and 7 bases, with 17 bases remaining between them. Germline values: CDR1 SGHTA, CDR2 FQGNSA. CDR3: CATARRDGQPQHF. The CDR3 coding sequence is TGTGCCACCGCACGCCGGGATGGCCAGCCCCAGCATTTT.

The J gene is TRBJ2-6, the V gene TRBV7-9; D gene unclear. The germline CDR1 and CDR2 sequences are SEHNR and FQNEAQ (reference sequence). Trimming took off 4 bases at V and 6 bases at J, with 16 bases between the two ends. The CDR3 length is 16 residues. The CDR3 loop reads CASSSRRTSTANVLTF. The CDR3 nucleotides are TGTGCCAGCAGCTCCCGACGGACCTCTACGGCCAACGTCCTGACTTTC.

The V call is TRBV20-1, the J call TRBJ2-7; D could derive from TRBD1 or TRBD2 (5 bases each). Germline V CDR1 and CDR2: DFQATT, SNEGSKA (reference sequence). The CDR3 consists of 15 residues. V lost 6 bases to trimming and J lost 3 bases, with 21 bases between them. The CDR3 DNA is TGCAGTGCCACAAAGGGACGTTTTGGACTCTACGAGCAGTACTTC. Encoded protein: CSATKGRFGLYEQYF.

V is TRBV20-1 and J is TRBJ2-3, with 8 bases that match TRBD2. CDR3 length equals 15 residues. Germline V gene sequence: CDR1 DFQATT, CDR2 SNEGSKA (reference sequence). The V gene end was trimmed by 0 bases and the J gene end by 5 bases; junction bases not matched to a gene: 7. The CDR3 region has the DNA TGCAGTGCTAGAGAAATAGCGGGGTCGAGAGATACGCAGTATTTT. The encoded protein is CSAREIAGSRDTQYF.

The J gene is TRBJ2-1, the V gene TRBV4-2; the D gene is possibly TRBD1 (5 bases). Trimming shortened V by 3 bases and J by 6 bases, and 12 bases separated the two germline ends. The CDR3 loop spans 14 amino acids. Germline CDR1 LGHNA, CDR2 YNFKEQ. The CDR3 protein is CASSQPPRGNEQFF. The CDR3 DNA follows: TGTGCCAGCAGCCAGCCACCTAGGGGCAATGAGCAGTTCTTC.

This clonotype came up many times. The genes are TRBV29-1 and TRBJ2-3, with 11 nucleotides matching TRBD2. V shed 6 bases and J 4 bases; nucleotides not matched to a gene: 9. The germline CDR1 and CDR2 sequences are SQVTM and ANQGSEA. The CDR3 runs 15 residues. The CDR3 spells CSVPPLAGVSDTQYF. The CDR3 DNA reads as TGCAGCGTACCGCCACTAGCGGGAGTCTCAGATACGCAGTATTTT.

The V call is TRBV7-2, the J call TRBJ2-7; D gene uncertain. Germline V gene data show CDR1 as SGHTA and CDR2 as FQGNSA. Trimming removed 5 bases at V and 5 bases at J, with 13 bases between. This CDR3 region has 13 residues. The CDR3 DNA reads TGTGCCAGCAGCCGTTGGACCGGCAACGAGCAGTACTTC. It yields the protein CASSRWTGNEQYF.

The V and J genes are TRBV12-3 or TRBV12-4 and TRBJ1-1, with 7 bases that match TRBD1. The CDR3 spans 12 residues. V lost 10 bases and J lost 7; bases outside the gene matches: 9. CDR3 bases: TGTGCCATCTACTACAGGGGAGGTGAAGCTTTCTTT. Amino acids: CAIYYRGGEAFF.

This clonotype showed up many times. The CDR3 DNA follows: TGCGCCAGCAGCCAAGATCAGCGGGGGTTGCAGACCCAGTACTTC. It is translated as CASSQDQRGLQTQYF. This rearrangement joins TRBV4-3 to TRBJ2-5, with 8 bases lining up with TRBD2. The V segment lost 0 bases and the J segment 6 bases; nucleotides outside the gene matches: 6. This CDR3 comprises 15 residues. CDR1 is LGHNA, CDR2 YSLEER, per germline.

This clonotype was recorded a few times. The chain joins TRBV10-3 to TRBJ2-6, with D maybe TRBD1 (5 bases). The germline V gene has CDR1 ENHRY and CDR2 SYGVKD. The V end was cut by 3 bases, the J end by 4 bases, with 10 bases between. The CDR3 loop spans 15 amino acids. CDR3 bases: TGTGCCATCAGTGACCAGGGTGACGGGGCCAACGTCCTGACTTTC. Residues: CAISDQGDGANVLTF.

This sequence joins TRBV4-2 and TRBJ2-7, with D unclear. The CDR3 is 15 amino acids. The V end was cut by 3 bases, the J end by 1 base, with 13 bases between. Germline V CDR1 and CDR2: LGHNA, YNFKEQ. The CDR3 here is CASSQFRAPSYEQYF. As DNA, the CDR3 is TGTGCCAGCAGCCAGTTCCGGGCTCCTTCCTACGAGCAGTACTTC.

This clonotype has more than one count but fewer than ten. The chain has TRBV24-1 and TRBJ1-5, with unresolved D. Germline V lookup: CDR1 KGHDR, CDR2 SFDVKD. CDR3 length: 13 residues. Trimming pared 0 bases from V and 4 bases from J, leaving 3 bases between. The CDR3 nucleotides read TGTGCCACCAGTGATTTGGGTAATCAGCCCCAGCATTTT. It encodes CATSDLGNQPQHF.